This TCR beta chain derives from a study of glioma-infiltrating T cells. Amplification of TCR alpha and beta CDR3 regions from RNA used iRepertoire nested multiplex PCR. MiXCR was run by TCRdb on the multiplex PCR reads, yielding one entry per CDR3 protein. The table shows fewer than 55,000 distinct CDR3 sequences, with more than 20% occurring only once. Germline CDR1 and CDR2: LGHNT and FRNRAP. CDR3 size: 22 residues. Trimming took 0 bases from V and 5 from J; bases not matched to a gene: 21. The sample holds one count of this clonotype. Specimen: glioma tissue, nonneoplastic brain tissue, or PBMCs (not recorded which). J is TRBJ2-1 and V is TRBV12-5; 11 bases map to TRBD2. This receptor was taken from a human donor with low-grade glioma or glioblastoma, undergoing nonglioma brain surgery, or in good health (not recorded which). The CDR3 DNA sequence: TGTGCTAGTGGTTTGGTAGATCGTCGGGGACTAGCGGACCCGTTTACTCACAATGAGCAGTTCTTC. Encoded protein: CASGLVDRRGLADPFTHNEQFF.